This is a list of T cell receptor beta chains from one sample in a study of blood T cell repertoires in COVID-19. The repertoire was sequenced with immunoSEQ multiplex PCR; TCRdb's copy has only in-frame clones and lacks some. The repertoire consists of around 170,000 clones, with about 90% occurring once and the leading ten covering about 3.9%. Sequenced material: peripheral blood. Receptor source: a woman in her seventies with acute or convalescent COVID-19. Each CDR3 is given with its conserved first and last residue.

j_call | v_call | cdr3_aa
TRBJ2-7 | TRBV6-2/TRBV6-3 | CASSLSPRTGGVRAYEQYF
TRBJ2-5 | TRBV5-1 | CASSEGQGGETQYF
TRBJ2-2 | TRBV7-2 | CASSLGQGVGTGELFF
TRBJ1-5 | TRBV6-6 | CASRWTGDQPQHF
TRBJ1-5 | TRBV19 | CASSMGGGQPQHF
TRBJ1-2 | TRBV7-9 | CASSRDSSYGYTF
TRBJ1-6 | TRBV7-8 | CASSLSGQGGAPLHF
TRBJ2-1 | TRBV24-1 | CATSVPGPNNEQFF
TRBJ1-5 | TRBV4-3 | CASSQEARGGNQPQHF
TRBJ2-1 | TRBV18 | CASSMGQVQWDEQFF
TRBJ2-1 | TRBV7-2 | CASSLTSGGAGFIEQFF
TRBJ2-5 | TRBV30 | CAWNWERATGTQYF
TRBJ2-1 | TRBV3-1/TRBV3-2 | CASQAGISYNEQFF
TRBJ2-7 | TRBV7-2 | CASSERQGSYEQYF
TRBJ2-1 | TRBV6-2/TRBV6-3 | CASNPGLTDDHNEQFF
TRBJ1-2 | TRBV19 | CASSRGQGPYYGYTF
TRBJ2-5 | TRBV25-1 | CASSEPTGAEETQYF
TRBJ2-3 | TRBV7-2 | CASSLAPGLAGATDTQYF
TRBJ1-1 | TRBV19 | CASNIQGPNTEAFF
TRBJ1-3 | TRBV6-1 | CASSARSGGSSGNTIYF
TRBJ2-1 | TRBV27 | CASSPGLAYYNEQFF
TRBJ1-5 | TRBV19 | CASKSLQINQPQHF
TRBJ1-1 | TRBV9 | CASSVGPQGAGAFF
TRBJ2-3 | TRBV9 | CASSAGGGPDTQYF
TRBJ1-1 | TRBV12-3/TRBV12-4 | CASSLGGNTEAFF
TRBJ1-4 | TRBV30 | CAWSRSRTQGVREKLFF
TRBJ2-5 | TRBV12-3/TRBV12-4 | CASSSGEETQYF
TRBJ2-1 | TRBV24-1 | CATSGQATSGRYNEQFF
TRBJ1-6 | TRBV3-1/TRBV3-2 | CASSRNPTGVNSPLHF
TRBJ2-5 | TRBV5-1 | CASSLAGAAQETQYF
TRBJ1-4 | TRBV7-9 | CASSLAGGDEKLFF
TRBJ1-3 | TRBV11-2 | CASSPTLVHSGNTIYF
TRBJ2-5 | TRBV28 | CATARVTALETQYF
TRBJ1-2 | TRBV4-1 | CASSQEEGLLGPDYGYTF
TRBJ2-5 | TRBV11-3 | CASSFGRGPEETQYF
TRBJ2-2 | TRBV18 | CASSNGQGGTGELFF
TRBJ2-1 | TRBV4-1 | CASSQGAYPGTSGYNEQFF
TRBJ2-1 | TRBV7-9 | CASTLGQGVGNEQFF
TRBJ2-5 | TRBV7-8 | CASSEQGQRGTQYF
TRBJ1-5 | TRBV19 | CASSHNLPSGNQPQHF
TRBJ1-5 | TRBV4-1 | CASSPNRDSNQPQHF
TRBJ1-2 | TRBV18 | CASSPQVVRRVHYGYTF
TRBJ2-7 | TRBV4-2 | CASSQEGGAGANSYEQYF
TRBJ2-5 | TRBV7-2 | CASSLALAGVPRETQYF
TRBJ2-3 | TRBV7-6 | CASSLGSGGGSDTQYF